A selection of T cell receptor beta chains follows, all from one sample in a study of T cell repertoires in cytomegalovirus infection. The antigens of these receptors remain unknown. Via MiXCR, TCRdb re-called the reads, giving one row per CDR3 protein. The repertoire holds 700,000 to 900,000 distinct CDR3 sequences, with just under 30% as singletons. Specimen: cultured CD8+ T cells from PBMCs, collected from culture after CMV antigen stimulation. All receptors come from a human donor in good health (CMV status not recorded). Some clones in this sample may be carry-over from other donors' samples. Both conserved end residues are part of each CDR3. The D gene is left open where the match is weak. Expanded clones get a size class; other rows say once, few or many, or leave the size out.

>TRBV4-1|TRBJ1-4|few|NA
TGCGCCAGCAGCCTCCTTGCACATGGGGGGGCACATGAAAAACTGTTTTTT
CASSLLAHGGAHEKLFF
>TRBV4-2|TRBJ2-3|few|TRBD2
TGTGCCAGCAGCCAAGATCTTAGACTAGCCAGCGCAGATACGCAGTATTTT
CASSQDLRLASADTQYF
>TRBV6-2/TRBV6-3|TRBJ1-4|NA|NA
TGTGCCAGCAGTTACTCAACGGATCTTAATGAAAAACTGTTTTTT
CASSYSTDLNEKLFF
>TRBV12-3/TRBV12-4|TRBJ2-1|NA|NA
TGTGCCAGCAGTTTAGGGGTGAACCTAGATGAGCAGTTCTTC
CASSLGVNLDEQFF
>TRBV4-1|TRBJ2-3|few|TRBD2
TGCGCCAGCAGCCAAGTGAGCGGGGTCACAGATACGCAGTATTTT
CASSQVSGVTDTQYF
>TRBV4-1|TRBJ2-5|few|NA
TGCGCCAGCAGCCAAGAGTCCGGGGGATGGGAGACCCAGTACTTC
CASSQESGGWETQYF
>TRBV6-2/TRBV6-3|TRBJ2-3|few|NA
TGTGCCAGCAGCTCAAAGTCTCATCTCGGGACAACGTCAGCAGATACGCAGTATTTT
CASSSKSHLGTTSADTQYF
>TRBV15|TRBJ1-2|NA|NA
TGTGCCACCAGCAGAGAGATAGGAATCTATGGCTACACCTTC
CATSREIGIYGYTF
>TRBV7-9|TRBJ2-1|many|TRBD2
TGTGCCAGCAGCTTAGTGCAGCGGGGGATTGATGAGCAGTTCTTC
CASSLVQRGIDEQFF
>TRBV4-1|TRBJ1-5|NA|TRBD1
TGCGCCAGCAGCCCCCCCGACAGGGGGAATCAGCCCCAGCATTTT
CASSPPDRGNQPQHF
>TRBV6-1|TRBJ1-2|many|NA
TGTGCCAGCAGTCACCCAAGCAACTATGGCTACACCTTC
CASSHPSNYGYTF
>TRBV20-1|TRBJ1-6|NA|NA
TGCAGTGCTAGAGATTTCGGGACGCCTAATTCACCCCTCCACTTT
CSARDFGTPNSPLHF
>TRBV7-2|TRBJ1-5|many|NA
TGTGCCAGCAGCCCGGGGACACCCTATAGCAATCAGCCCCAGCATTTT
CASSPGTPYSNQPQHF
>TRBV27|TRBJ1-5|NA|NA
TGTGCCAGCAGTCCCCGGGGTGGGGGGTATCAGCCCCAGCATTTT
CASSPRGGGYQPQHF
>TRBV2|TRBJ1-1|NA|TRBD1
TGTGCCAGCAGTGCGTACAGGGGGACATTGAAGAAAACTGAAGCTTTCTTT
CASSAYRGTLKKTEAFF
>TRBV12-3/TRBV12-4|TRBJ1-1|few|NA
TGTGCCAGCAGTCCACTGGGGGCCGTTAACACTGAAGCTTTCTTT
CASSPLGAVNTEAFF
>TRBV7-8|TRBJ1-2|many|NA
TGTGCCAGCAGCTCTGGACGGAAAGCTAACTATGGCTACACCTTC
CASSSGRKANYGYTF